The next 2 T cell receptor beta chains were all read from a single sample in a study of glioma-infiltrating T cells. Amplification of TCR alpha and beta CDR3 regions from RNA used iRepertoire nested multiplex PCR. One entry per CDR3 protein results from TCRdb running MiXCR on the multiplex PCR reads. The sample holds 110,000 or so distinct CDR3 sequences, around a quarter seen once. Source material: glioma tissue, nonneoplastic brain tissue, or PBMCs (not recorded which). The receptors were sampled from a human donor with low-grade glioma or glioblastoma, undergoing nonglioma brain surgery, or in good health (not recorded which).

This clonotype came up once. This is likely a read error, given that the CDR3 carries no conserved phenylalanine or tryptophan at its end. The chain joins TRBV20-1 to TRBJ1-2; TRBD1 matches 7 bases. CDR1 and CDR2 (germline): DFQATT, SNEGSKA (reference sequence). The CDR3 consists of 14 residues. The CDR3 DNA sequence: TGCAGTGATAGAGGGGACAGAGAATTCTATGGCTACACCCTC. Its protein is CSDRGDREFYGYTL.

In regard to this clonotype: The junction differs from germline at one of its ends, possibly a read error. The CDR3 DNA reads as TGTGCCAGCAGCCCGGGACACTATGGCTACGCATTC. The encoded protein is CASSPGHYGYAF. The chain recombines TRBV11-2 with TRBJ1-2, with a possible D match to TRBD1 (6 bases). This CDR3 contains 12 residues. CDR1 SGHAT and CDR2 FQNNGV come from the germline V gene.